These 18 T cell receptor beta chains were sequenced from one sample in a study of T cell responses to AZD1222 COVID-19 vaccine. Generated by immunoSEQ multiplex PCR, the TCRdb table keeps only in-frame clones and is missing some. The sample has tens of thousands of clones, nearly 90% seen once; the top ten hold approximately 8.7%. Here the sequenced sample was peripheral blood, taken on day 0 of AZD1222 vaccination. These receptors all stem from an adult in good health.

V usage is TRBV7-2 and J usage is TRBJ1-6; D remains ambiguous. This CDR3 contains 15 residues. Germline V gene lookup returns CDR1 SGHTA and CDR2 FQGNSA. With 7 bases removed from V and 7 bases from J, the gap between germline ends came to 17 bases. The CDR3 region has the DNA TGTGCCAGCACCCAGACCGGGAGGGAAAATTCACCCCTCCACTTT. Protein product: CASTQTGRENSPLHF.

The chain employs TRBV6-6 and TRBJ1-2; 7 bases match TRBD1. CDR1 and CDR2 from the germline V gene are MNHNY and SVGAGI (reference sequence). The CDR3 extends over 13 amino acids. V was clipped by 2 bases and J by 6 bases; unmatched bases: 3. This CDR3 reads CASSYPRGDGYTF. DNA of the CDR3: TGTGCCAGCAGTTACCCCAGGGGGGATGGCTACACCTTC.

The chain has TRBV5-1 and TRBJ2-1, with 10 bases aligning to TRBD2. Germline CDR1 SGHRS, CDR2 YFSETQ. V shed 4 bases and J 9 bases; nucleotides not matched to a gene: 10. The CDR3 is 15 amino acids. The CDR3 DNA reads TGCGCCAGCAGCCCGGAGGGACTAGCGTTGGTTGAGCAGTTCTTC. Translated, it gives CASSPEGLALVEQFF.

V gene TRBV9 combines with J gene TRBJ1-3; tentatively, D is TRBD1 (5 bases). CDR1 and CDR2 (germline): SGDLS, YYNGEE. The CDR3 loop spans 13 amino acids. V was clipped by 2 bases and J by 3 bases, with 6 bases between them. This CDR3 is CASSVGRGNTIYF. CDR3 in DNA: TGTGCCAGCAGCGTGGGACGTGGAAACACCATATATTTT.

V gene TRBV15 combines with J gene TRBJ1-1; TRBD1 matches at 12 bases. The CDR3 is 16 amino acids. Losses at the gene ends were 5 bases for V and 4 bases for J; bases not matched to a gene: 8. From germline, CDR1 is LNHNV and CDR2 YYDKDF (reference sequence). CDR3 nucleotide sequence: TGTGCCACCAGCCCCCGGGACAGGGGGCTTGGCACTGAAGCTTTCTTT. Translation gives CATSPRDRGLGTEAFF.

The chain is built from TRBV12-5 and TRBJ2-5, with 7 bases matching TRBD2. This CDR3 spans 14 amino acids. Germline-derived CDR1 and CDR2 are LGHNT and FRNRAP. V lost 7 bases to trimming and J lost 5 bases; unmatched junction nucleotides: 10. DNA of the CDR3: TGTGCTAGTGCCCCGACTAGCTTTGGCGAGACCCAGTACTTC. It codes for CASAPTSFGETQYF.

This chain connects TRBV7-2 to TRBJ1-6; weak D call: TRBD1 (5 bases). V was pared by 1 base and J by 7 bases, with 11 bases between. The germline V gene encodes CDR1 SGHTA and CDR2 FQGNSA. CDR3 length: 15 amino acids. The CDR3 DNA reads as TGTGCCAGCAGCTTAGAGGTGGGACGCAATTCACCCCTCCACTTT. Its protein product is CASSLEVGRNSPLHF.

The J gene is TRBJ1-1, the V gene TRBV4-1, with 8 bases fitting TRBD1. The J segment lost 6 bases and the V segment lost 8 bases, leaving 14 bases of the junction unmatched. CDR3 length: 15 amino acids. In germline, CDR1 is MGHRA, CDR2 YSYEKL. The CDR3 DNA sequence: TGCGCCAGCCAGACCGGACAGGGCTCCCCACCTGAAGCTTTCTTT. It translates to CASQTGQGSPPEAFF.

The chain employs TRBV7-3 and TRBJ2-1; 8 bases line up with TRBD1. The trim removed 4 bases at V and 8 bases at J, leaving 13 bases unmatched. Germline-derived CDR1 and CDR2 are SGHTA and FQGTGA. The CDR3 spans 16 residues. In nucleotides, the CDR3 is TGTGCCAGCAGCTCACCCGGGACAGGAGGACCCGATGAGCAGTTCTTC. Protein product: CASSSPGTGGPDEQFF.

The chain uses TRBV3-1 (or the pseudogene TRBV3-2) and TRBJ1-4; D may be TRBD1 (5 bases). Between the trimmed V and J ends, which lost 8 bases and 3 bases, there was a span of 13 bases. CDR3 length: 14 residues. The germline CDR1 and CDR2 sequences are LGHDT and YNNKEL (reference sequence). CDR3 in amino acids: CASGWGVSNEKLFF. Written as DNA, the CDR3 is TGTGCCAGCGGTTGGGGGGTATCTAATGAAAAACTGTTTTTT.

This clone has only one observation. This chain joins TRBV27 and TRBJ1-2, with 7 bases aligning to TRBD1. Germline assignment: CDR1 MNHEY and CDR2 SMNVEV (reference sequence). The J segment lost 4 bases and the V segment lost 5 bases, leaving 7 bases of the junction unmatched. The CDR3 covers 14 residues. The CDR3 DNA reads as TGTGCCAGCAGTCCCCGACAGGGAGGCTATGGCTACACCTTC. It codes for CASSPRQGGYGYTF.

The chain couples TRBV5-8 to TRBJ2-3; perhaps TRBD2 as D (5 bases). This CDR3 contains 15 residues. Germline V lookup: CDR1 SGHTS, CDR2 YDEGEE. V gave up 6 bases and J gave up 3 bases, with 17 bases separating them. The CDR3 bases are TGTGCCAGCACCAGCCCCGGACTCTTGACAGATACGCAGTATTTT. It yields the protein CASTSPGLLTDTQYF. The whole variable domain, filled in from reference TRBV5-8 and TRBJ2-3, reads EAGVTQSPTHLIKTRGQQATLRCSPISGHTSVYWYQQALGLGLQFLLWYDEGEERNRGNFPPRFSGRQFPNYSSELNVNALELEDSALYLCASTSPGLLTDTQYFGPGTRLTVL.

The V gene is TRBV7-2, the J gene TRBJ2-3; tentative D call: TRBD2 (5 bases). Germline V lookup: CDR1 SGHTA, CDR2 FQGNSA. The CDR3 totals 14 residues. Between the trimmed V and J ends, which lost 0 bases and 4 bases, there was a span of 8 bases. Here the CDR3 reads CASSLALLADTQYF. CDR3 DNA: TGTGCCAGCAGCTTAGCGCTACTAGCAGATACGCAGTATTTT.

Points on this clone: At the DNA level, this CDR3 is encoded by other sequences in the same sample as well. The V call is TRBV18, the J call TRBJ2-7; 7 bases line up with TRBD1. From germline, CDR1 is KGHSH and CDR2 LQKENI. V gave up 3 bases and J gave up 4 bases; unmatched junction bases: 6. This CDR3 contains 14 residues. The CDR3 bases are TGTGCCAGCTCACCTAGGACAGGACTTTACGAGCAGTACTTC. It translates to CASSPRTGLYEQYF.

This chain links TRBV6-5 with TRBJ1-4, with TRBD1 as a possible D gene (6 bases). Germline loops: CDR1 MNHEY, CDR2 SVGAGI. V lost 0 bases to trimming and J lost 3 bases, with 11 bases between them. There are 16 residues in the CDR3. The CDR3, as DNA: TGTGCCAGCAGTTACTCCTCGGGGGCCCCTAATGAAAAACTGTTTTTT. It is translated as CASSYSSGAPNEKLFF.

The rearrangement uses TRBV7-2 and TRBJ1-6; D is unresolved. Per the germline V gene, CDR1 is SGHTA and CDR2 is FQGNSA. The V end lost 2 bases, the J end lost 2 bases, and 10 bases lay between the germline ends. This CDR3 spans 16 amino acids. CDR3 sequence reads: CASSLSNGAYNSPLHF. CDR3 in DNA: TGTGCCAGCAGCTTATCGAACGGGGCCTATAATTCACCCCTCCACTTT.

The chain employs TRBV2 and TRBJ1-5, with TRBD1 matching 9 bases. V was clipped by 3 bases and J by 2 bases; unmatched bases: 2. Germline V gene lookup returns CDR1 SNHLY and CDR2 FYNNEI. CDR3 length: 15 amino acids. The CDR3 loop reads CASSEGQGGNQPQHF. CDR3 DNA: TGTGCCAGCAGTGAGGGACAGGGAGGCAATCAGCCCCAGCATTTT.

The CDR3 spells CASSFYGRATEAFF. The CDR3 DNA reads as TGTGCCAGCAGCTTTTACGGCAGGGCGACTGAAGCTTTCTTT. The chain couples TRBV7-8 to TRBJ1-1, with D perhaps matching TRBD1 (5 bases). There are 14 residues in the CDR3. V lost 3 bases, J lost 5 bases, and 13 bases lay in between. Germline V gives CDR1 SGHVS, CDR2 FQNEAQ. Complete variable domain (other parts from reference TRBV7-8 and TRBJ1-1): GAGVSQSPRYKVAKRGQDVALRCDPISGHVSLFWYQQALGQGPEFLTYFQNEAQLDKSGLPSDRFFAERPEGSVSTLKIQRTQQEDSAVYLCASSFYGRATEAFFGQGTRLTVV.